This record concerns one TCR beta chain sequence. Its recognized antigen is unknown. Per-base qualities were not stored, and no clone one base away is much larger. Receptor libraries were prepared by the immunoSEQ multiplex PCR assay. For the multiplex PCR, a mixture combining 60 forward primers for TCR Vbeta segments and 13 reverse primers for TCR Jbeta segments was used. A multiplex PCR assay on genomic DNA amplified the CDR3 region of rearranged TCR beta genes. The Illumina HiSeq System was used to sequence the amplified TCR beta libraries as 87-base-pair reads. Processing in the source paper ran as follows. In a later analysis, 80 million or so unique TCR beta chains were counted across the roughly 700 repertoires, and roughly 11 million of these chains were shared by at least two donors. A nearest-neighbor algorithm error-corrected the raw reads and collapsed the reads into unique sequences, merging closely related sequences to remove PCR and sequencing errors. To assign V, D and J gene segments, CDR3 sequences were aligned to IMGT reference sequences. For a sequence to be retained, a match of at least six nucleotides to both a V gene segment and a J gene segment was required. Rearrangements were classified as productive when the CDR3 lacked stop codons and remained in frame with V and J, and all other rearrangements were classified as non-productive. Following IMGT convention, CDR3 was defined as the stretch from the second conserved V-encoded cysteine up to the conserved J-encoded phenylalanine. In an earlier analysis of around 640 of the donors, sequences lacking an unambiguous match to a single V gene segment were excluded. In an earlier analysis of roughly 600 of the donors, a V segment was called functional when productive rearrangements were above 56.7%, and segregating when the standard deviation between donors exceeded 5%. A statistical classification framework was built for diagnosing cytomegalovirus status from the catalog of TCR beta chain sequences. In a later analysis, TCR nucleotide sequences were compared against IMGT/GENE-DB human TR gene sequences so that V and J genes could be assigned. A later analysis assigned CDR3 sequences and most-parsimonious VDJ recombination scenarios with the TCRdist pipeline. A later analysis defined each TCR beta chain by its CDR3 amino acid sequence plus V-gene family, and excluded reads lacking a unique V-gene family. A later analysis removed over 500 highly shared, low-generation-probability nucleotide sequences to deal with suspected cross-contamination and a sequencing artifact. In a later analysis, a clonal expansion index was calculated for each public chain from normalized within-repertoire ranks of inferred template counts. Generation probabilities in a later analysis came from a VDJ recombination model fitted to out-of-frame rearrangements, and those results were checked against IGoR. Hypergeometric tests were used in a later analysis to score TCR-TCR, TCR-HLA and TCR-CMV co-occurrence, with a repertoire-size bias correction applied to the TCR pairs. In a later analysis, false discovery rates were estimated by permuting HLA or CMV assignments 20 times. In a later analysis, co-occurring TCRs were grouped with DBSCAN, and TCRdist sequence similarity was added when clustering was performed within HLA-allele-positive subsets. For co-occurrence clustering, repertoires with fewer than 30,000 or more than 120,000 public chains were excluded, along with roughly 5 repertoires with anomalous nucleotide sharing. In its TCRdb copy, this immuneACCESS table keeps in-frame sequences only and misses some clones. Where compared with another copy, unresolved V genes explain less than half of these, and the others have no known cause. Clone size and the V and J calls come from that table; the DNA yielded D and trimming. The sample records under 100,000 clones, roughly 80% of which are singletons. Approximately 2% of the sample goes to the ten largest clones.

In total, about 650 healthy bone marrow donors made up the cohort. All cohort members were sampled while nominally healthy, although unrecorded immune exposures were likely present. The donor was CMV seronegative and was included in the group of 352 seronegative cohort members. Every donor gave a peripheral blood sample, and the peripheral blood mononuclear cells from that sample were used for TCR beta sequencing. The Qiagen DNeasy Blood Extraction Kit was used to extract genomic DNA from the blood cell samples. Trimming removed 5 bases from V and 1 base from J, leaving 16 bases between the germline ends. There are 15 amino acids in the CDR3, from cysteine to phenylalanine inclusive. Here the CDR3 DNA is all that survives: 45 bases in frame from base 1. Looking up the germline V gene yields CDR1 SQVTM and CDR2 ANQGSEA. The data are from a study of cytomegalovirus exposure and HLA in healthy donors (dated by TCRdb to 2017 to 2019). Turning to the overall study: An earlier analysis of 587 of the donors reported 250 to 350 Gb of sequence data and 95 million to 120 million unique TCR beta sequences obtained from roughly 170 million T cells. Approximately 310 gigabases of sequencing data and 91 million or so unique TCR sequences made up an early release that covered about 640 HLA-typed donors. Among the roughly 400 genotyped donors, approximately 77% belonged to the genetic ancestry cluster associated with self-reported Caucasian donors. The study aimed to test whether cataloging public T cell receptors could reveal signatures of past pathogen exposure. The T cell repertoires of 666 subjects were profiled by immunosequencing and related to cytomegalovirus serostatus. In addition to the first cohort of 666 subjects, a separate validation cohort of 100 to 150 different subjects was used. The study combined high-throughput TCR immunosequencing, statistical association of individual TCRs with disease status, and machine learning to predict cytomegalovirus infection status. A later analysis re-analyzed previously published TCR beta repertoires from several hundred donors and added high-resolution HLA genotyping to study TCR occurrence patterns. The later analysis used no new phenotypic data to find candidate immune exposures, relying instead on TCR beta sequences and their occurrence across donors. An earlier analysis of some 500 of the donors used high-throughput TCR beta sequencing to judge whether each TCR beta V gene segment behaved as functional or pseudogenic. Alongside the repertoire data, information on donor age, sex, ethnicity and CMV serostatus was compiled. In a later genetic analysis, genome-wide SNP genotypes for about three fifths of the roughly 670 donors were used, and that subset was treated as a discovery cohort. Every discovery cohort repertoire had been produced on one sequencing platform. HLA typing included class I and class II loci at four-digit resolution. The number of typed donors differed by locus: about 620-640 for A, B, C, DRB1 and DQB1; some 540 for DQA1; around 580 for DPA1; and around 490 for DPB1. Because of strong linkage in the cohort, 4 to 6 DR-DQ haplotypes were treated as single units for association and clustering. Among some 410 genotyped donors of the cohort, an average of 235,054 unique TCR beta nucleotide sequences were sequenced per donor, around a sixth of them non-productive. Beyond this particular receptor, the publication reports: In a later analysis, HLA-associated TCR beta chains showed more clonal expansion and lower generation probabilities than non-associated chains that were equally common. While some public TCRs were present in many individuals, most TCR sequences turned up only very rarely across donors. In a later analysis, several top co-occurrence clusters were reported to appear linked to parvovirus B19, influenza, CMV and Epstein-Barr virus. In a later analysis, TCR association rates were found to vary across HLA loci, with the most associated TCRs seen for DRB1 alleles and the fewest for HLA-C alleles. A later genetic analysis reported fewer N-insertions in productive TCRs among donors in an Asian-associated ancestry cluster than the approximately 700-donor mean. Over 15 rarely observed V segments, including chromosome 9 orphons, were excluded from the earlier analysis of just under 600 of the donors because counts were too low. When HLA alleles, especially DR and DQ, strongly co-occurred, TCR associations were difficult to assign to individual alleles. An association between a missense DCLRE1C variant and V-gene and J-gene trimming of TCR beta chains was found in a later genetic analysis and replicated in an independent cohort. It was suggested by the authors that the approach could potentially be generalized to other disease states and immunological phenotypes. This cohort had only TCR beta chains sequenced, and the lack of alpha or paired-chain data limited which features could be detected. The 87-base-pair reads could not distinguish some IMGT-functional V segments, including TRBV6-2 and TRBV6-3, so those segments were excluded. In vitro tests confirmed that three of the cytomegalovirus-associated TCR beta chains recognize cytomegalovirus antigens. An earlier analysis of several hundred of the donors showed that most TCR beta V segments appeared in productive rearrangements either about 87% or about 30% of the time, which broadly matched IMGT annotations. A later analysis found that most CMV-associated TCR beta chains appeared HLA-restricted, with HLA associations seemingly driven largely by CMV exposure. Linkage disequilibrium might explain the correlated functional status among segregating V segments, but an unknown experimental factor could not be excluded. The only immune exposure information available for the cohort was CMV serostatus. Sequencing depth was assumed to be roughly uniform across donors in the presence/absence analyses, though that assumption may not hold. The study gave a list of about 160 TCR beta chains associated with cytomegalovirus. A further reported finding was that TCR beta sequences accurately predicted the HLA-A and HLA-B alleles for most subjects in the first cohort. A cluster of highly shared sequence variants was judged likely to be a technical artifact of the sequencing pipeline. Because HLA typing was missing for some donors at each locus, association tests included only the typed subset. The classifier was reported to diagnose cytomegalovirus status with high specificity and sensitivity in both the original and validation cohorts. Specific HLA alleles were associated with over 15,000 TCR beta sequences at a false discovery rate of 0.05 in a later analysis.

The sequenced sample was PBMCs. Here the chain combines TRBV29-1 and TRBJ2-3; TRBD2 is possibly the D segment (6 matching bases). The sequence derives from a boy aged 10-17 years in good health and CMV-seronegative. The sequenced DNA: TGCAGCGTTCCGCGACTCGCGGGACGCACAGATACGCAGTATTTT. This codes for CSVPRLAGRTDTQYF.